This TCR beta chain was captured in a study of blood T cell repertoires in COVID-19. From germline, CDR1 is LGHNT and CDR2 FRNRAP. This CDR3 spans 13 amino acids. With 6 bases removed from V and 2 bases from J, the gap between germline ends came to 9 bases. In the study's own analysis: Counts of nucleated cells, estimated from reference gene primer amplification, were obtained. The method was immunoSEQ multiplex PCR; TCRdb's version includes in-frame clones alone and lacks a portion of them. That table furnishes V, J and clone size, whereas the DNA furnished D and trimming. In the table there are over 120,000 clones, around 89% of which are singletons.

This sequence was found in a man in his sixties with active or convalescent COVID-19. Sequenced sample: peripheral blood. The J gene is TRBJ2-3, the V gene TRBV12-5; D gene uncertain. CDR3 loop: CASGLSNTDTQYF. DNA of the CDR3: TGTGCTAGTGGCCTCTCTAACACAGATACGCAGTATTTT.